The 10 T cell receptor beta chains reported below all come from one sample, sequenced in a study of T cell responses to AZD1222 COVID-19 vaccine. Using immunoSEQ multiplex PCR, the repertoire was profiled, and TCRdb retains in-frame clones only, with some absent. The sample has more than 100,000 clones; about 90% are singletons. The specimen was peripheral blood, collected on day 0 of AZD1222 vaccination. The receptors were gathered from an adult in good health.

CDR3 region: CATGGLNQPQHF. The CDR3, as DNA: TGTGCCACCGGGGGGTTGAATCAGCCCCAGCATTTT. The chain carries TRBV7-6 and TRBJ1-5, with D possibly TRBD1 on 5 matching bases. The CDR3 is 12 residues long. Per the germline V gene, CDR1 is SGHVS and CDR2 is FNYEAQ. The V and J ends lost 10 bases and 4 bases respectively, with 11 bases between them.

The chain uses TRBV18 and TRBJ1-1; D uncertain. The CDR3 totals 16 residues. Trimming cost V 2 bases and J 0 bases, with 13 bases left between them. Germline CDR1 is KGHSH and CDR2 is LQKENI. The CDR3 loop reads CASSPKRALMNTEAFF. In DNA, the CDR3 is TGTGCCAGCTCACCAAAAAGGGCCCTTATGAACACTGAAGCTTTCTTT.

V usage is TRBV7-8 and J usage is TRBJ2-4; 12 positions agree with TRBD2. After removal of 5 bases from V and 4 bases from J, the junction contained 3 bases not matched to a gene. CDR3 size: 15 residues. The V gene's germline CDR1 is SGHVS and CDR2 FQNEAQ. The CDR3 region is CASSRGLAGKNIQYF. CDR3 nucleotide sequence: TGTGCCAGCAGCCGAGGACTAGCGGGGAAAAACATTCAGTACTTC.

The chain uses TRBV19 and TRBJ1-1; D unresolved. Between the trimmed V and J ends, which lost 4 bases and 1 base, there was a span of 4 bases. This CDR3 has 12 residues. Germline loops: CDR1 LNHDA, CDR2 SQIVND (reference sequence). CDR3 protein: CASSNWNTEAFF. The CDR3 region has the DNA TGTGCCAGTAGTAATTGGAACACTGAAGCTTTCTTT.

The rearrangement joins TRBV6-2 or TRBV6-3 to TRBJ1-3, with D hard to call. This CDR3 contains 18 residues. The V and J ends lost 7 bases and 1 base respectively, with 23 bases between them. The germline CDR1 and CDR2 sequences are MNHEY and SVGEGT. The CDR3 region is CASTPPPGRVSSGNTIYF. In nucleotides, the CDR3 is TGTGCCAGCACCCCACCGCCAGGTCGGGTTTCTTCTGGAAACACCATATATTTT.

This chain links TRBV10-3 with TRBJ2-1; TRBD1 matches 9 bases. With V trimmed by 7 bases and J by 5 bases, 9 bases remained unmatched. Germline CDR1 is ENHRY and CDR2 is SYGVKD. There are 15 residues in the CDR3. The CDR3 region is CAINRQGTGHNEQFF. The CDR3 nucleotides read TGTGCCATCAACCGCCAGGGGACAGGGCACAATGAGCAGTTCTTC.

The chain carries TRBV2 and TRBJ2-2; D is uncertain. The CDR3 sequence is 13 residues long. Trimming took 0 bases from V and 4 from J, leaving 3 bases between them. Germline V gene lookup returns CDR1 SNHLY and CDR2 FYNNEI. The CDR3 sequence is CASSEAVTGELFF. The CDR3 coding sequence is TGTGCCAGCAGTGAAGCAGTCACCGGGGAGCTGTTTTTT.

This rearrangement joins TRBV19 to TRBJ2-7; TRBD1 or TRBD2 may be the D gene (5 bases each). The CDR3 extends over 15 amino acids. V lost 5 bases, J lost 2 bases, and 16 bases lay in between. Looked up from germline, CDR1 is LNHDA and CDR2 is SQIVND (reference sequence). The CDR3 sequence: CASSLTGTGPYEQYF. CDR3 nucleotides: TGTGCCAGTAGTCTTACCGGGACGGGCCCCTACGAGCAGTACTTC.

The V call is TRBV27, the J call TRBJ2-1; the D gene is possibly TRBD1 (6 bases). The CDR3 totals 15 residues. Germline CDR1 is MNHEY and CDR2 is SMNVEV (reference sequence). Trimming took off 1 base at V and 5 bases at J, with 12 bases between the two ends. The CDR3: CASSLYRVENNEQFF. The CDR3 DNA sequence: TGTGCCAGCAGTTTATACAGGGTGGAAAACAATGAGCAGTTCTTC.

This chain links TRBV2 with TRBJ1-3; the D is unclear. Germline-derived CDR1 and CDR2 are SNHLY and FYNNEI. Trimming pared 4 bases from V and 1 base from J, leaving 5 bases between. The CDR3 contains 13 residues. The CDR3 nucleotides are TGTGCCAGCAGTGTGCTGTCTGGAAACACCATATATTTT. It yields the protein CASSVLSGNTIYF.